The T cell receptor (beta chain) under discussion was sequenced for a study of blood T cells in healthy people across ages (dated by TCRdb to the mid-2010s). Describing the broader study: In model experiments, template switching captured about one uniquely barcoded TCR beta cDNA molecule for every two T cells. Using deep sequencing normalized with unique cDNA molecular identifiers, the study measured how TCR beta repertoire diversity changes with age. The donors were split into four age groups: young (average about 15 years), middle-aged (around 37), aged (about 62) and long-lived (roughly 80). The study analyzed two additional independent replicas of 1 million unique cDNA reads from the same blood draw for two donors, one aged 18 to 29 and one aged 80 or older.

Library prep was done by 5' RACE. The sequencer was an Illumina HiSeq 2500. A second 7 to 11 cycle PCR used a sample-barcoded 5' primer and a J-beta primer mix. A template-switch 5' adaptor carrying 12 random nucleotides introduced a unique molecular identifier onto each TCR beta cDNA molecule. Each sample yielded at least 2.5 million CDR3-containing paired-end reads. The Mint cDNA synthesis kit, primed by a TRBC-specific oligonucleotide, was used to synthesize first-strand cDNA from all RNA. Following uracil-DNA glycosylase treatment, all cDNA underwent a first 18-cycle PCR with the universal primers M1SS and BC2_uni_R. In the source study's methods: For normalization, 1 million high-quality reads, each with a distinct molecular identifier, were randomly selected from each sample. Reads with shared molecular identifiers were discarded instead of being binned into consensus sequences. CDR3 identification, clonotype clustering and error correction used MiTCR with a Q25 quality threshold and the strictest error-elimination algorithm. A nonparametric unseen species model using Euler transformation provided a lower-bound estimate of total TCR beta diversity. TCRdb passed the public sequencing reads through fastp at Q25 and MiXCR, retaining productive beta sequences. Entries are consolidated by CDR3 protein sequence, retaining the most common genes and DNA. TCRdb, not the original authors, processed these V and J calls. Here the sample has some 760,000 distinct CDR3 sequences; 25% occur a single time. The ten largest clones capture more than 8% of the sample.

General conclusions and limits of the study: Because donor CMV infection status was unknown, age-related changes in expanded clonotypes were potentially confounded. Estimates of total diversity based on one million sequenced T cells were considered lower bounds and underestimates. Since profiling was done on bulk unsorted PBMCs, naive and antigen-experienced compartments could not be conclusively compared. Observed TCR beta diversity per million T cells fell roughly linearly with age, and a significant reduction was already apparent by age roughly 40. The percentage of naive T cells measured by flow cytometry correlated strongly with observed TCR beta diversity. Compared with the aged group, the long-lived group had more naive CD4+ T cells, fewer expanded clones and increased TCR diversity, suggesting age selection.

The cysteine opens and the phenylalanine closes a CDR3 of 14 amino acids. Only the CDR3 portion is preserved as DNA: 42 bases, with reading frame beginning at the first base. From a lookup of the germline V gene, CDR1 and CDR2 are SGHVS and FQNEAQ. Trimming at the junction amounts to 3 bases on V and 2 bases on J, and the germline ends lie 10 bases apart. The donors were 40 or so Caucasian individuals from Russia, aged roughly 6 to 100 years, who were systemically healthy. Each donor gave roughly 11 milliliters of peripheral blood, drawn into EDTA-treated Vacutainer tubes. Ficoll-Paque density-gradient centrifugation was used to isolate PBMCs, with at least 7 million per sample. Trizol reagent was used to extract total RNA from the PBMCs, yielding at least 5.5 micrograms per sample. Naive CD45RAhigh/CD27high T cell percentages were measured by flow cytometry on a PBMC aliquot from every donor. This clonotype was observed a few times. The antigen it recognizes is unknown. No much larger clone exists at a distance of one base, and base qualities are not known.

The sample was also linked to a second study, of T cells of mothers and their children. Per that second paper: Nine systemically healthy Caucasian individuals, comprising three mothers and their six children, were included as donors. cDNA synthesis used all of the extracted RNA, with around 1.4 ug of RNA in each 15 ul reaction. In the second PCR, the M1S primer added sample barcodes and 2-4 random nucleotides. Over 9 million TCR beta CDR3 reads came from each mother, compared with 2.5 million to 3.5 million reads from each child. Thymic selection similarly shapes TCR recombination output in related and unrelated pairs, with minor effect from inherited differences. Normalized repertoire overlap was always found to be slightly, but never significantly, higher in related mother-child pairs than in unrelated mother-child pairs. With a sensitivity of approximately 96 clones per million clonotypes, no persistent microchimeric T cell clones were detected. In the study, deep NGS was used to compare the TCR beta repertoires of mothers and children, and features distinguishing related mother-child pairs from unrelated individuals were sought. On average, the children were approximately 11 +/- 4 years old, while the mothers were 40 +/- 4 years old. After adapter ligation was performed with NEBNext reagents, the libraries were sequenced on an Illumina HiSeq 2000 with 100+100 nt paired-end reads. To avoid cross-contamination, the mother libraries and the child libraries were prepared a month apart and sequenced in separate runs. Each donor had between roughly 500,000 and 2,200,000 distinct TCR beta clonotypes identified. Naive TCR beta clonotypes were estimated from low-frequency clonotypes matched to each donor's FACS-determined naive share, without sorting.

Sequences were obtained from blood. Here the chain combines TRBV7-8 and TRBJ2-5, with TRBD1 tentatively as D gene (5 bases match). The source of this sequence is a boy younger than 18 in good health. The CDR3: CASSLGRLQETQYF. The nucleotide sequence is TGTGCCAGCAGCTTGGGGCGGTTACAAGAGACCCAGTACTTC.